This T cell receptor beta chain was identified in a study of shared clonotypes between healthy human individuals. General study findings and limits: For naive CD4 cells, 5% to 6.5% of clonotypes were shared across a few donors. Among the subsets, naive ones generally showed larger estimated richness than memory ones.

Profiled with immunoSEQ multiplex PCR; TCRdb holds only in-frame clones, not every one. The sample shows 2 million to 2.5 million clones, 80% to 95% of them seen only once. V lost 1 base to trimming and J lost 4 bases, with 17 bases between them. This CDR3 has 16 residues. CDR1 and CDR2 (germline): SGHDN, FVKESK. The donors were adults (healthy and HIV-negative) with no recent acute infections or vaccinations. For this clone: Its antigen is still unknown.

This TCR derives from a man aged 18 to 35 in good health. Some clones in this sample may be carry-over from other donors' samples. V gene TRBV14 combines with J gene TRBJ2-7; no definite D call. Sample: naive CD4+ T cells from PBMCs. Subset noted: CD45RA+ positively selected. The CDR3 DNA follows: TGTGCCAGCAGCCAAGTGGTCAGCCCGAGGTTTTACGAGCAGTACTTC. As protein: CASSQVVSPRFYEQYF. The variable domain in full, with the rest retrieved from reference TRBV14 and TRBJ2-7, is EAGVTQFPSHSVIEKGQTVTLRCDPISGHDNLYWYRRVMGKEIKFLLHFVKESKQDESGMPNNRFLAERTGGTYSTLKVQPAELEDSGVYFCASSQVVSPRFYEQYFGPGTRLTVT.